This T cell receptor beta chain was recovered during a study of cytomegalovirus exposure and HLA in healthy donors (dated by TCRdb to between 2016 and 2019). Concerning the study at large: An earlier analysis of approximately 640 of the donors reported 250 to 300 Gb of sequence data and 117 million unique TCR beta sequences from about 200 million T cells. An early release covering roughly 640 HLA-typed donors comprised approximately 300 gigabases of sequencing data and roughly 86 million unique TCR sequences. Among the approximately 400 genotyped donors, about 85% belonged to the genetic ancestry cluster associated with self-reported Caucasian donors. The aim of the study was to test whether cataloging public T cell receptors could identify signatures of past pathogen exposure. The T cell repertoires of around 670 subjects were profiled by immunosequencing and related to cytomegalovirus serostatus. Along with the approximately 600-subject first cohort, a separate validation cohort of over a hundred different subjects was used. The study combined high-throughput TCR immunosequencing, statistical association of individual TCRs with disease status, and machine learning to predict cytomegalovirus infection status. A later analysis re-analyzed previously published TCR beta repertoires from 666 donors and added high-resolution HLA genotyping to study TCR occurrence patterns. In the later analysis, no new phenotypic data were used to find candidate immune exposures; instead, reliance was placed on TCR beta sequences and their occurrence across donors. An earlier analysis of approximately 640 of the donors applied high-throughput TCR beta sequencing to assess whether each TCR beta V gene segment acted as functional or pseudogenic. Alongside the repertoire data, information on donor age, sex, ethnicity and CMV serostatus was compiled. In a later genetic analysis, genome-wide SNP genotypes for about 55% of the roughly 700 donors were used, and that subset was treated as a discovery cohort. Every discovery cohort repertoire had been produced on one sequencing platform. HLA typing covered class I and class II loci at four-digit resolution. The number of typed donors differed by locus: about 629-630 for A, B, C, DRB1 and DQB1; roughly 510 for DQA1; approximately 600 for DPA1; and about 470 for DPB1. About 5 DR-DQ haplotypes were handled as single units for association and clustering, since linkage in the cohort was strong. Among 398 genotyped donors of the cohort, an average of roughly 240,000 unique TCR beta nucleotide sequences were sequenced per donor, roughly a sixth of them non-productive. Study-level results and caveats: A later genetic analysis associated a missense DCLRE1C variant with V-gene and J-gene trimming of TCR beta chains, and an independent cohort replicated the association. Broadly in line with IMGT annotations, most TCR beta V segments showed up in productive rearrangements about 87% or about 30% of the time in an earlier analysis of about 500 of the donors. In a later genetic analysis, fewer N-insertions in productive TCRs were reported among donors in an Asian-associated ancestry cluster than the roughly 700-donor mean. Most TCR sequences were observed very rarely across donors, whereas some public TCRs were present in many individuals. Because HLA typing was unavailable for some donors at each locus, only the typed subset was used in association tests. The authors suggested that the approach could potentially be generalized to other disease states and immunological phenotypes. Compared with equally common non-associated chains, HLA-associated TCR beta chains in a later analysis were more clonally expanded and had lower generation probabilities. A further reported finding was that TCR beta sequences accurately predicted the HLA-A and HLA-B alleles for most subjects in the first cohort. A later analysis found that TCR association rates varied across HLA loci, with DRB1 alleles showing the most associated TCRs and HLA-C alleles the fewest. Seventeen rarely observed V segments, including chromosome 9 orphons, were excluded from the earlier analysis of just under 600 of the donors because counts were too low. A few of the identified cytomegalovirus-associated TCR beta chains were confirmed in vitro to be specific for cytomegalovirus antigens. The classifier was reported to diagnose cytomegalovirus status with high specificity and sensitivity in both the original and validation cohorts. Immune exposure information for the cohort was limited to CMV serostatus. Assigning TCR associations to individual alleles was difficult when HLA alleles, especially DR and DQ, strongly co-occurred. The study gave a list of about 160 TCR beta chains associated with cytomegalovirus. A cluster of highly shared sequence variants was judged likely to be a technical artifact of the sequencing pipeline. Sequencing depth was assumed to be roughly uniform across donors in the presence/absence analyses, though that assumption may not hold. A later analysis associated 15,000 or so TCR beta sequences with specific HLA alleles at a false discovery rate of 0.05. A later analysis found that most CMV-associated TCR beta chains appeared HLA-restricted, with HLA associations seemingly driven largely by CMV exposure. Some IMGT-functional V segments, including TRBV6-2 and TRBV6-3, could not be told apart with the 87-base-pair reads, so those segments were excluded. This cohort had only TCR beta chains sequenced, and the lack of alpha or paired-chain data limited which features could be detected. Linkage disequilibrium might explain the correlated functional status among segregating V segments, but an unknown experimental factor could not be ruled out. In a later analysis, several top co-occurrence clusters were reported to appear linked to parvovirus B19, influenza, CMV and Epstein-Barr virus.

Relative to germline, V is missing 5 bases and J is missing 2 bases, with 5 bases of the junction outside any gene match. CDR1 is given as MGHRA and CDR2 as YSYEKL, both from the germline V gene. The CDR3 sequence holds 14 residues, the cysteine and phenylalanine included. CDR3 DNA only is kept here, 42 bases in frame from base 1. Libraries were constructed by the immunoSEQ multiplex PCR assay. A mixture of 60 forward primers for TCR Vbeta segments and 13 reverse primers for TCR Jbeta segments was used in the multiplex PCR. The CDR3 region of rearranged TCR beta genes was amplified from genomic DNA with a multiplex PCR assay. Amplified TCR beta libraries were sequenced as 87-base-pair reads on the Illumina HiSeq System. The study's processing was this. A later analysis counted 75 million to 100 million unique TCR beta chains across the 666 repertoires, and some 11 million of these chains were shared by at least two donors. A nearest-neighbor algorithm error-corrected the raw reads and collapsed the reads into unique sequences, merging closely related sequences to remove PCR and sequencing errors. To assign V, D and J gene segments, CDR3 sequences were aligned to IMGT reference sequences. Each retained sequence needed at least a six-nucleotide match to both a V gene segment and a J gene segment. A rearrangement counted as productive if the CDR3 had no stop codons and remained in frame with V and J, and every other rearrangement counted as non-productive. Following IMGT convention, CDR3 was defined as the stretch from the second conserved V-encoded cysteine to the conserved J-encoded phenylalanine. In an earlier analysis of just under 600 of the donors, sequences lacking an unambiguous match to a single V gene segment were excluded. An earlier analysis of roughly 590 of the donors called V segments functional above 56.7% productive rearrangements and segregating when the between-donor standard deviation exceeded 5%. A statistical classification framework was developed to diagnose cytomegalovirus status using the catalog of TCR beta chain sequences. In a later analysis, TCR nucleotide sequences were compared against IMGT/GENE-DB human TR gene sequences so that V and J genes could be assigned. A later analysis assigned CDR3 sequences and most-parsimonious VDJ recombination scenarios with the TCRdist pipeline. In a later analysis, each TCR beta chain was defined by its CDR3 amino acid sequence together with its V-gene family, and reads without a unique V-gene family were excluded. To address suspected cross-contamination and a sequencing artifact, a later analysis removed approximately 590 highly shared, low-generation-probability nucleotide sequences. In a later analysis, a clonal expansion index for each public chain was calculated from normalized within-repertoire ranks of inferred template counts. In a later analysis, generation probabilities were computed with a VDJ recombination model fitted to out-of-frame rearrangements, and the resulting probabilities were checked against IGoR. In a later analysis, TCR-TCR, TCR-HLA and TCR-CMV co-occurrence was scored with hypergeometric tests, and a repertoire-size bias correction was applied to TCR pairs. In a later analysis, false discovery rates were estimated by permuting HLA or CMV assignments 20 times. In a later analysis, co-occurring TCRs were grouped using DBSCAN, with TCRdist sequence similarity added in when clustering inside HLA-allele-positive subsets. Co-occurrence clustering excluded repertoires with fewer than 30,000 or more than 120,000 public chains, plus five with anomalous nucleotide sharing. TCRdb carries this immuneACCESS record with in-frame sequences only. Its versions omit some clonotypes, under half of them owing to an unresolved V gene in the studies checked, with the rest unexplained. D and trimming were read from the DNA, whereas the V and J calls and clone size are those reported in that table. The sample has roughly 99,000 clones on record, about 74% of them singletons. The top ten clones comprise approximately 15% of the sample.

On this clone: Which antigen it targets is not known. The sample holds no much larger clone one base away, and base qualities are not on file.

The cohort consisted of fewer than 700 healthy bone marrow donors. At the time of sampling, all cohort members were nominally healthy, though unrecorded immune exposures were likely present. The donor was CMV seropositive and was included in the group of 250 to 350 seropositive cohort members. Every donor gave a peripheral blood sample, and the peripheral blood mononuclear cells from that sample were used for TCR beta sequencing. Genomic DNA was extracted from the blood cell samples with the Qiagen DNeasy Blood Extraction Kit. This sequence originates from a man aged 55 to 70 in good health and CMV-seropositive. The sequence joins TRBV4-1 to TRBJ2-7, and 8 bases in between align with TRBD1. Sequencing was carried out using PBMCs. The CDR3 in this case is CASSLRTGTYEQYF. The DNA sequence is TGCGCCAGCAGCTTACGGACAGGGACCTACGAGCAGTACTTC.